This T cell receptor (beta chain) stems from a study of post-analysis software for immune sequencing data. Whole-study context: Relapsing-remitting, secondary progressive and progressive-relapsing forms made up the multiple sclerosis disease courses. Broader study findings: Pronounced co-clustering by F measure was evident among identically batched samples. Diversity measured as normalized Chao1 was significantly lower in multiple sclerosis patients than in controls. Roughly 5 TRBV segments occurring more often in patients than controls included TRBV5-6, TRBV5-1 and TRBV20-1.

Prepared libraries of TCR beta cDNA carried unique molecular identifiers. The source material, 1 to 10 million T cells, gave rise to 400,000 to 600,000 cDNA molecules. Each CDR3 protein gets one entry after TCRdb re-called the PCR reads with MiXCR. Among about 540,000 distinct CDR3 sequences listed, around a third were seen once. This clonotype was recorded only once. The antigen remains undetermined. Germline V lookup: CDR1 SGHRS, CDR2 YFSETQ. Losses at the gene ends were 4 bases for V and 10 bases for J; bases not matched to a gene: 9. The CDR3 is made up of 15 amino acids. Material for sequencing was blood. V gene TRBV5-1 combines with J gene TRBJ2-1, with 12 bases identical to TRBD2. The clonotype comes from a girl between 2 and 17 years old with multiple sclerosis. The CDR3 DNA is TGCGCCAGCAGCGGGGGCAGGACTAGCGGGATGGAGCAGTTCTTC. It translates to CASSGGRTSGMEQFF.